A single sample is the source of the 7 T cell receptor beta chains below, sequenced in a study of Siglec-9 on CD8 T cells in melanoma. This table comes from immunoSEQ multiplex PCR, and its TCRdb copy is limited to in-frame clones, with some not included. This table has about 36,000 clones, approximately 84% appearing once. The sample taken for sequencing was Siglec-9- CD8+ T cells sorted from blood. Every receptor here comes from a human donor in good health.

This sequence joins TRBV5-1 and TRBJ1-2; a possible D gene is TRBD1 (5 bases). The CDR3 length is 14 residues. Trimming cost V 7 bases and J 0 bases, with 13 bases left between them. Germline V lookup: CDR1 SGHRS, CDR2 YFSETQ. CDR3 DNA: TGCGCCAGCGGGGGGAGAGCGTCTAACTATGGCTACACCTTC. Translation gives CASGGRASNYGYTF.

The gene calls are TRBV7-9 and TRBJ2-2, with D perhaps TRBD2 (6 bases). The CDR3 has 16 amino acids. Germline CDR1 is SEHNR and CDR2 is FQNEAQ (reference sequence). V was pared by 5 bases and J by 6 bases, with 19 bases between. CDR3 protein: CASSPPEGRTSGELFF. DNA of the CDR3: TGTGCCAGCAGCCCGCCGGAGGGGCGGACGTCCGGGGAGCTGTTTTTT. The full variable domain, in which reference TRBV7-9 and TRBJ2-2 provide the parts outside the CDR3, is DTGVSQNPRHKITKRGQNVTFRCDPISEHNRLYWYRQTLGQGPEFLTYFQNEAQLEKSRLLSDRFSAERPKGSFSTLEIQRTEQGDSAMYLCASSPPEGRTSGELFFGEGSRLTVL.

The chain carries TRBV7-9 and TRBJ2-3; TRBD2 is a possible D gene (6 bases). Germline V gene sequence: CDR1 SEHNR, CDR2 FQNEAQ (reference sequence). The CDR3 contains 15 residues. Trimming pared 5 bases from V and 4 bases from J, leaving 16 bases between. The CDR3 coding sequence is TGTGCCAGCAGCCTACCTAGTGGCGGGGCAGATACGCAGTATTTT. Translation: CASSLPSGGADTQYF. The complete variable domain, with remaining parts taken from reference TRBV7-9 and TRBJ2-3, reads DTGVSQNPRHKITKRGQNVTFRCDPISEHNRLYWYRQTLGQGPEFLTYFQNEAQLEKSRLLSDRFSAERPKGSFSTLEIQRTEQGDSAMYLCASSLPSGGADTQYFGPGTRLTVL.

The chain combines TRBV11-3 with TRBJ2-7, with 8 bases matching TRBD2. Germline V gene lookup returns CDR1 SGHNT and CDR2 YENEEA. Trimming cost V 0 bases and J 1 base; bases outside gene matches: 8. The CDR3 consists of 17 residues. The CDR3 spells CASSLDFERGLSYEQYF. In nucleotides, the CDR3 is TGTGCCAGCAGCTTAGATTTCGAGCGGGGGCTTTCCTACGAGCAGTACTTC.

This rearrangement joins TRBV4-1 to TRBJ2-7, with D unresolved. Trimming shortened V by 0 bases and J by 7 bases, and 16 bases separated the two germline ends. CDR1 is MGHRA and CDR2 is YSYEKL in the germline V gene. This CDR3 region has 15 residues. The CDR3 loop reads CASSQDFGGSPEQYF. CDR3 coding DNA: TGCGCCAGCAGCCAAGACTTCGGTGGCTCGCCTGAGCAGTACTTC.

For the CDR3, the DNA is TGTGCCAGCAGTGCGGGCCTCAACACTGAAGCTTTCTTT. It specifies CASSAGLNTEAFF. The chain links TRBV2 to TRBJ1-1; D ambiguous. V lost 4 bases, J lost 2 bases, and 8 bases lay in between. The CDR3 covers 13 residues. Germline CDR1 is SNHLY and CDR2 is FYNNEI.

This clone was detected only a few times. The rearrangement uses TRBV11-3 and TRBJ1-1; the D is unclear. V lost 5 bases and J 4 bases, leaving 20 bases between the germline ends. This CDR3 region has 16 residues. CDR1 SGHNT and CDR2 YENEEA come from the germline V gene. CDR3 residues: CASSGRAARYGTEAFF. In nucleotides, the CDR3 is TGTGCCAGCAGCGGAAGGGCCGCCAGGTATGGCACTGAAGCTTTCTTT.